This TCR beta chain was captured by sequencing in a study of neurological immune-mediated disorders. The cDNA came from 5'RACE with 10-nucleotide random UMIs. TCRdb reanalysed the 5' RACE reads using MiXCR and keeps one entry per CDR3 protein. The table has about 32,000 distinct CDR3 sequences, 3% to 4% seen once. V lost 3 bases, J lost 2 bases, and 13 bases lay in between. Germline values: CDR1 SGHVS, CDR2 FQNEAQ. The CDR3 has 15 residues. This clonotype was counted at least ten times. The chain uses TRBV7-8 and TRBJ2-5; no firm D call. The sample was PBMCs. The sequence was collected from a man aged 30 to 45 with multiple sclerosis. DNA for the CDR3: TGTGCCAGCAGCTTCCGTGTCGGCTTACAAGAGACCCAGTACTTC. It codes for CASSFRVGLQETQYF. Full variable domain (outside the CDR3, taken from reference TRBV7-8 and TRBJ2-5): GAGVSQSPRYKVAKRGQDVALRCDPISGHVSLFWYQQALGQGPEFLTYFQNEAQLDKSGLPSDRFFAERPEGSVSTLKIQRTQQEDSAVYLCASSFRVGLQETQYFGPGTRLLVL.